This T cell receptor (beta chain) was retrieved from a study of radiotherapy plus CTLA-4 blockade in lung cancer. Study-level points and caveats: Radiotherapy with ipilimumab was followed by blood expansion of tumor-derived clones.

Germline loops: CDR1 SGHRS, CDR2 YFSETQ. CDR3 length: 12 amino acids. V was clipped by 2 bases and J by 7 bases, with 6 bases between them. The repertoire was sequenced with immunoSEQ multiplex PCR; TCRdb's copy has only in-frame clones and lacks some. The sample records some 78,000 clones, about 88% being singletons. On this clone: Its antigen is still unknown.

The material sequenced was peripheral blood, taken from a patient treated with radiotherapy plus ipilimumab. The chain links TRBV5-1 to TRBJ1-4; no definite D call. The origin of this receptor is a human donor with non-small cell lung cancer who had stable disease on radiotherapy plus ipilimumab. The CDR3 sequence is CASSFPSEKLFF. The DNA for the CDR3 is TGCGCCAGCAGCTTTCCTAGTGAAAAACTGTTTTTT.